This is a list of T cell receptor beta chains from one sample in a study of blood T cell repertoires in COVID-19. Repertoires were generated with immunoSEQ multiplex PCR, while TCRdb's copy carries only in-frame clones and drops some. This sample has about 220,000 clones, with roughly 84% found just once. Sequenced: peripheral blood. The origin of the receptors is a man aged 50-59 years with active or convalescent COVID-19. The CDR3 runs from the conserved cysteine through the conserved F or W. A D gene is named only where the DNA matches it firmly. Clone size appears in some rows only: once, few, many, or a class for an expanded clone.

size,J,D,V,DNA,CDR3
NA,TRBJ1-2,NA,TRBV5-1,TGCGCCAGCAGGGAGTCCGACCTTAACTATGGCTACACCTTC,CASRESDLNYGYTF
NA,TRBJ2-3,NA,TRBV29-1,TGCAGCGCCACCCTTCCGGGCACAGATACGCAGTATTTT,CSATLPGTDTQYF
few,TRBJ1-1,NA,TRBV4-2,TGTGCCAGCAGCCGCGACAGAGCCAACACTGAAGCTTTCTTT,CASSRDRANTEAFF
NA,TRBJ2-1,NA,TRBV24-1,TGTGCCACCTCGGGGGACTCCTACAATGAGCAGTTCTTC,CATSGDSYNEQFF
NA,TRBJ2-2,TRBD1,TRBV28,TGTGCCAGCAGTATCGACAGGGGTGGGGAGCTGTTTTTT,CASSIDRGGELFF
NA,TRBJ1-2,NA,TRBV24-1,TGTGCCACCAGTGATTTGTGGAGTGGCTACACCTTC,CATSDLWSGYTF
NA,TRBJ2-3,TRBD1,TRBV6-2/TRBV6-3,TGTGCCAGCAGTACGGGACAGGGCACAGATACGCAGTATTTT,CASSTGQGTDTQYF
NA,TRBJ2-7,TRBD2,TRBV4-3,TGCGCCAGCAGCCAAGATGCGACGGGAGGGAACTACGAGCAGTACTTC,CASSQDATGGNYEQYF
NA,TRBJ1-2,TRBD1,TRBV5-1,TGCGCCAGCAGCTTGACAGGGGACAGCTATGGCTACACCTTC,CASSLTGDSYGYTF
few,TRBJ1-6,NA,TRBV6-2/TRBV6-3,TGTGCCAGCAGTTACCACAGGTGGGATCGCTCCTATAATTCACCCCTCCACTTT,CASSYHRWDRSYNSPLHF
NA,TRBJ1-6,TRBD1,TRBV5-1,TGCGCCAGCAGCTTGGCCGTGACAGGGAGTTCACCCCTCCACTTT,CASSLAVTGSSPLHF
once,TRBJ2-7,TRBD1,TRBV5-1,TGCGCCAGCAGCTTACAGGGGGCGTCCTACGAGCAGTACTTC,CASSLQGASYEQYF
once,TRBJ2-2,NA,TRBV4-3,TGCGCCAGCAGCCAATCTGACAGGACCGGGGAGCTGTTTTTT,CASSQSDRTGELFF
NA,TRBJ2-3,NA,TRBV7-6,TGTGCCAGCAGCCCAGATGGCAGGGACACAGATACGCAGTATTTT,CASSPDGRDTDTQYF
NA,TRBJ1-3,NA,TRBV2,TGTGCCAGCAGTATTATACAGGGAACTGGAAACACCATATATTTT,CASSIIQGTGNTIYF
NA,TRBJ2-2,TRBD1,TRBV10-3,TGTGCCATCAGTGGTCGGGACAGGGGGAACACCGGGGAGCTGTTTTTT,CAISGRDRGNTGELFF
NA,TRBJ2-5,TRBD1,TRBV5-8,TGTGCCAGCAGGTTTGGCCGGGACAGGGTGGAGACCCAGTACTTC,CASRFGRDRVETQYF
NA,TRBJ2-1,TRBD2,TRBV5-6,TGTGCCAGCAGCTTTGGGACTAGCGACAATGAGCAGTTCTTC,CASSFGTSDNEQFF
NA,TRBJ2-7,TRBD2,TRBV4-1,TGCGCCAGCAGCCCCCCGGGAGGAGACTACGAGCAGTACTTC,CASSPPGGDYEQYF
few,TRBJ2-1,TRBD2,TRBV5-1,TGCGCCAGCAGCCTCGGGACTAGCGGGAGGGCGGAGAATGAGCAGTTCTTC,CASSLGTSGRAENEQFF
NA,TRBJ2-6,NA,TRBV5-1,TGCGCCAGCAGCTTGGGCACAGACTACTCTGGGGCCAACGTCCTGACTTTC,CASSLGTDYSGANVLTF
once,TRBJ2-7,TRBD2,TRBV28,TGTGCCAGCAGTCCTAGGACTAGCGGCTTATTCTCGCACGAGCAGTACTTC,CASSPRTSGLFSHEQYF